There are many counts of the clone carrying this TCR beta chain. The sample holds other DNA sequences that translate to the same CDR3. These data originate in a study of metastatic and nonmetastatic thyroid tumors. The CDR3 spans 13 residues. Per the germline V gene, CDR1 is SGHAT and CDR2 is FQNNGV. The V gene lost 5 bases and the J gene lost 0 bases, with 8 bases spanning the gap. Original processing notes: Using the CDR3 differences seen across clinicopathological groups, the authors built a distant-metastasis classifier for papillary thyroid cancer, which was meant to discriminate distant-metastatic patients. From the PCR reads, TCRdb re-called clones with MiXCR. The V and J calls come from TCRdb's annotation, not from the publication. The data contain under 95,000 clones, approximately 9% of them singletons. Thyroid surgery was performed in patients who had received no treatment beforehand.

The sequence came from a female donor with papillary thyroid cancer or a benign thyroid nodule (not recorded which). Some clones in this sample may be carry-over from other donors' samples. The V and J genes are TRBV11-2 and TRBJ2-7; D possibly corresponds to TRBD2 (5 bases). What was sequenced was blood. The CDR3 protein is CASSPGSSYEQYF. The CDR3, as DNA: TGTGCCAGCAGCCCGGGATCCTCCTACGAGCAGTACTTC.